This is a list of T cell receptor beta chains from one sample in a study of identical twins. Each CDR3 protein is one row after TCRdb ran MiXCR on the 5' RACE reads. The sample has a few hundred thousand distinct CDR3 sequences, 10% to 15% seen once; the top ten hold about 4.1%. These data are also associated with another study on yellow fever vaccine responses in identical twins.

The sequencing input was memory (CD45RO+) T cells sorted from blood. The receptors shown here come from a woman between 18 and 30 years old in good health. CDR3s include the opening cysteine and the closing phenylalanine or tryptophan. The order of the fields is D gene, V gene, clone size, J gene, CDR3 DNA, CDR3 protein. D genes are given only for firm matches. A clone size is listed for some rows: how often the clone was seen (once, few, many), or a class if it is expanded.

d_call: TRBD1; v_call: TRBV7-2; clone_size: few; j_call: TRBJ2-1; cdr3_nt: TGTGCCAGCAGCTTAATGGGACAGGCATACAATGAGCAGTTCTTC; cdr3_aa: CASSLMGQAYNEQFF
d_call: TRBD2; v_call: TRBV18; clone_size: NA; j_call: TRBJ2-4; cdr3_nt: TGTGCCAGCTCCCCAGGACTAGCGGGAGCCAGCATTCAGTACTTC; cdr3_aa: CASSPGLAGASIQYF
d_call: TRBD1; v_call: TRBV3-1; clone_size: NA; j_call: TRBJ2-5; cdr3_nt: TGTGCCTGCACCCAGAAAACGGGACAGGGGGCTCGGCAAGAGACCCAGTACTTC; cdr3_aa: CACTQKTGQGARQETQYF
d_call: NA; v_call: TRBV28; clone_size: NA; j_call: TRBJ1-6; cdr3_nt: TGTGCCAGCAGTTTCGACGGGTATAATTCACCCCTCCACTTT; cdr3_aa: CASSFDGYNSPLHF
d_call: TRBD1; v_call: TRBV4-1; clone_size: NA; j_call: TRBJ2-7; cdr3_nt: TGCGCCAGCAGCCGAACAGGGGTCTCCTACGAGCAGTACTTC; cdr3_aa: CASSRTGVSYEQYF
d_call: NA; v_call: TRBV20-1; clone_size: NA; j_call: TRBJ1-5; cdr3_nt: TGCAGTGCCTCGGAGACCGCGAACCAGCCCCAGCATTTT; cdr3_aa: CSASETANQPQHF
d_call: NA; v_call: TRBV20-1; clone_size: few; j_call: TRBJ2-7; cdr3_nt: TGCAGTGCACCCAAGGACATCCCCAGATCCGAGCAGTACTTC; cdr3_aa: CSAPKDIPRSEQYF
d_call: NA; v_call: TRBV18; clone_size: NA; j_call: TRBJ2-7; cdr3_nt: TGTGCCAGCTCCCCCGGGGACCGGGACGAGCAGTACTTC; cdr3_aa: CASSPGDRDEQYF
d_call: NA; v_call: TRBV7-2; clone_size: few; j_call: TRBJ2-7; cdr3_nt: TGTGCCAGCAGCTCCGAACCAGGGAACTACGAGCAGTACTTC; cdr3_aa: CASSSEPGNYEQYF
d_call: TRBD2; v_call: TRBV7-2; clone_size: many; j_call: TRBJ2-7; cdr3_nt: TGTGCCAGCAGTTCTAGCGGGGGCCGGGGGGAGCAGTACTTC; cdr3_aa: CASSSSGGRGEQYF
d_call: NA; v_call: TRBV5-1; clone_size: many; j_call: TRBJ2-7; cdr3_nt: TGCGCCAGCAGCTTGGCGGACGGCTACGAGCAGTACTTC; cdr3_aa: CASSLADGYEQYF
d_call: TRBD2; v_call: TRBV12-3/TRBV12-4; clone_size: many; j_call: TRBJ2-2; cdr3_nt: TGTGCCAGCAGTTCCGGCACTAGCGGGGGATACACCGGGGAGCTGTTTTTT; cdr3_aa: CASSSGTSGGYTGELFF
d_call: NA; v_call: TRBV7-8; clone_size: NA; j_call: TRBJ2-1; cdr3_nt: TGTGGCAGCAGCTTACGTAACAGGGAGTCCTACAATGAGCAGTTCTTC; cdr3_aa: CGSSLRNRESYNEQFF
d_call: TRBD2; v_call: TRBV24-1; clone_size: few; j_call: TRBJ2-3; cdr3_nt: TGTGCCACCAGTGCCCGCGGGACTAGCTTGCCGACGCAGTATTTT; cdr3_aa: CATSARGTSLPTQYF
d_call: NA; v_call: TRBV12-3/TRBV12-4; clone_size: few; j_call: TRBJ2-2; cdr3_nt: TGTGCCAGCATAACGGGAAGGATCGACACCGGGGAGCTGTTTTTT; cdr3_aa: CASITGRIDTGELFF
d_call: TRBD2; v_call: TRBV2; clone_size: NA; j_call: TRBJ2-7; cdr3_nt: TGTGCCAGCAGGCAACTAGCGGGGAGCTCCTACGAGCAGTACTTC; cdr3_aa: CASRQLAGSSYEQYF
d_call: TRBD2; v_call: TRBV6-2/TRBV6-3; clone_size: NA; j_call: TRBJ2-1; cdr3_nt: TGTGCCAGCAAACCGGGGACTAGCGGTTACAATGAGCAGTTCTTC; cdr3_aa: CASKPGTSGYNEQFF
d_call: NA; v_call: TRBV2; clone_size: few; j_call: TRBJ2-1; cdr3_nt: TGTGCCAGCAGTGGTTATCAACCGAGCAATGAGCAGTTCTTC; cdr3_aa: CASSGYQPSNEQFF
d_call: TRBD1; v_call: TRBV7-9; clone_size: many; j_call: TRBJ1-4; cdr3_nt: TGTGCCAGCAGCTTTCAGGGGGCAGGAGAAAAACTGTTTTTT; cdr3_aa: CASSFQGAGEKLFF
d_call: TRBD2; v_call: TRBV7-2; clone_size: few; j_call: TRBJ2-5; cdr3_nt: TGTGCCAGCAGCTTGGGGGGGACTAGCGGGGGGTCCCACTTC; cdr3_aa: CASSLGGTSGGSHF
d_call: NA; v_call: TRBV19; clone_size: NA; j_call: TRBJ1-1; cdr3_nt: TGTGCCAGTAGTAGACGGACAGATTGGAACACTGAAGCTTTCTTT; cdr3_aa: CASSRRTDWNTEAFF
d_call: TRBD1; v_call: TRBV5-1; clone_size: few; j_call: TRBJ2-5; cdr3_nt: TGCGCCAGCAGCTCGATAACAGGGGGTGTGGAGACCCAGTACTTC; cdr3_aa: CASSSITGGVETQYF
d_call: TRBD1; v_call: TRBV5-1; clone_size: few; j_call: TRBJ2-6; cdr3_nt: TGCGCCAGCAGCTTCGAACAGGGGAGAGGGATCTCTGGGGCCAACGTCCTGACTTTC; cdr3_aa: CASSFEQGRGISGANVLTF
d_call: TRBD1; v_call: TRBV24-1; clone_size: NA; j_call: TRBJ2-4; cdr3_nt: TGTGCCACCAGTGACCCGGACAGGGCAGCTCAGTACTTC; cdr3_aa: CATSDPDRAAQYF
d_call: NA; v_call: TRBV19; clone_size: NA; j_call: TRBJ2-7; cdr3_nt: TGTGCCAGTAGGGGGGCCTCAAGTGTGCAGTACTTC; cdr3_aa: CASRGASSVQYF
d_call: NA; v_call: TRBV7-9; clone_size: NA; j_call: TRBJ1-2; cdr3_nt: TGTGCCAGCAGCCCTCGTTCAGACTATGGCTACACCTTC; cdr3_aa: CASSPRSDYGYTF
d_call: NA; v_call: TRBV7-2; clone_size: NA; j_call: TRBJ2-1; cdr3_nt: TGTGCCAGCAGCCCACCAGGGGTCAATGAGCAGTTCTTC; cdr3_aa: CASSPPGVNEQFF
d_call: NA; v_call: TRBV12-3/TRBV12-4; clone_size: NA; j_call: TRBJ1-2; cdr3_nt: TGTGCCAGCAGTTTCGGTGTGGGATACACCTTC; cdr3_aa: CASSFGVGYTF
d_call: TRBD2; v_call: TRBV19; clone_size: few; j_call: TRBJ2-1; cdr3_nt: TGTGCCAGTAACAAGCGGGGGCTCAATGAGCAGTTCTTC; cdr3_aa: CASNKRGLNEQFF
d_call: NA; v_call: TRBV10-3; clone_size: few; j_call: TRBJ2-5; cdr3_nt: TGTGCCATCAGGCCGGACCGGGGGACGGAGACCCAGTACTTC; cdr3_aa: CAIRPDRGTETQYF
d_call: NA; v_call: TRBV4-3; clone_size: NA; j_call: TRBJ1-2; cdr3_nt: TGCGCCAGCAGCCAAGATGGGGGGGACTATGGCTACACCTTC; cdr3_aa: CASSQDGGDYGYTF
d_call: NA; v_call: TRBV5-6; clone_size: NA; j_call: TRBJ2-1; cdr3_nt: TGTGCCAGCAGCTTGAAGGCAGGGTTATCCTACAATGAGCAGTTCTTC; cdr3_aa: CASSLKAGLSYNEQFF
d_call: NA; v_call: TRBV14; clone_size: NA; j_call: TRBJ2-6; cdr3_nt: TGTGCCAGCAGCCAATTGGAGGCTGGGGCCAACGTCCTGACTTTC; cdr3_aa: CASSQLEAGANVLTF
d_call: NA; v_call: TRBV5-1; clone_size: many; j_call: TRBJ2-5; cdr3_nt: TGCGCCAGCAGCTTGGCGCGCGGAGAGACCCAGTACTTC; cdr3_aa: CASSLARGETQYF
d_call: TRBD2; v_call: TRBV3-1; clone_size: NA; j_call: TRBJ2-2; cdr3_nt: TGTGCCACCTCCCAAGATAGGGGACTAGCGGCGAACACCGGGGAGCTGTTTTTT; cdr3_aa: CATSQDRGLAANTGELFF
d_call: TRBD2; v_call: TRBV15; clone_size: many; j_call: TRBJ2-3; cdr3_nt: TGTGCCACCAGCCCTCTAGCGGGAGGGCCAAATACGCAGTATTTT; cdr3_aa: CATSPLAGGPNTQYF
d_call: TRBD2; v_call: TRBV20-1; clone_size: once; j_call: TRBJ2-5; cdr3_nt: TGCATTGCTAGAGATCCCGGGACTAGCATAGAGACCCAGTACTTC; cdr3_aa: CIARDPGTSIETQYF
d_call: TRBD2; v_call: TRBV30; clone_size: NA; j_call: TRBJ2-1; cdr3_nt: TGTGCCTGGGCCCGTCGCGGCGGGGGGACCCGGGCCCCCTACAATGAGCAGTTCTTC; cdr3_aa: CAWARRGGGTRAPYNEQFF
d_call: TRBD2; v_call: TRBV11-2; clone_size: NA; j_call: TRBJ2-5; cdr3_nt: TGTGCCAGCAGCGCGGCACTAGCGCACCAAGAGACCCAGTACTTC; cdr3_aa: CASSAALAHQETQYF
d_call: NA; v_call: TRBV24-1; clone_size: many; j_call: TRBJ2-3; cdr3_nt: TGTGCCACCAGTGATTTGGCCCGGGGGCGCACAGATACGCAGTATTTT; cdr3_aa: CATSDLARGRTDTQYF
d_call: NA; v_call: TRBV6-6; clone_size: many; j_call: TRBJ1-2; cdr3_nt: TGTGCCAGCAGTAACTATGGCTACACCTTC; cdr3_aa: CASSNYGYTF
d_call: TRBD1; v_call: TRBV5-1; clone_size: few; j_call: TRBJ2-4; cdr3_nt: TGCGCCAGCAGCATTGGGGACAGGGTACGGCCCAAAAACATTCAGTACTTC; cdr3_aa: CASSIGDRVRPKNIQYF
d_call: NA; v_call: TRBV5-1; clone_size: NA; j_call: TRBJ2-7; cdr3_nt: TGCGCCAGCAGATCTACTCCCGAGCAGTACTTC; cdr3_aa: CASRSTPEQYF
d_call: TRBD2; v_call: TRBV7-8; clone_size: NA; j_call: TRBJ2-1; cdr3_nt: TGTGCCAGCAGCCTTAGCGGGAGGGCCTCGGACAGCAATGAGCAGTTCTTC; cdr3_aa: CASSLSGRASDSNEQFF
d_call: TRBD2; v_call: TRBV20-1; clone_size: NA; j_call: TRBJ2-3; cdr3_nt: TGCAGTGCTAGGGGTACTAGCGGGGGCACAGATACGCAGTATTTT; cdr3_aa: CSARGTSGGTDTQYF
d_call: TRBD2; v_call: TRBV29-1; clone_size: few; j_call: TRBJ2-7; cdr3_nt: TGCAGCGTGCCCGGACTAGGGGCCTACGAGCAGTACTTC; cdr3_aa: CSVPGLGAYEQYF
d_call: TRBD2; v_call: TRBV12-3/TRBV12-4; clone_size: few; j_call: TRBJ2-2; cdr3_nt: TGTGCCAGCAGCAATAGCGGGGGTACGAACACCGGGGAGCTGTTTTTT; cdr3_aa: CASSNSGGTNTGELFF
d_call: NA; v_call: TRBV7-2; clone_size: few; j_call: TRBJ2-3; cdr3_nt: TGTGCCAGCAGTTCTAGTGTGCAGTACACAGATACGCAGTATTTT; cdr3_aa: CASSSSVQYTDTQYF
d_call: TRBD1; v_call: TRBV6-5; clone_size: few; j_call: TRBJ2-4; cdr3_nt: TGTGCCAGCAGTTTGTTCGGACAGGAAAACATTCAGTACTTC; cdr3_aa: CASSLFGQENIQYF
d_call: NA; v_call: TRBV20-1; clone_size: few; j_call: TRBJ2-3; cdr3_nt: TGCAGTGTCGCGCAGGGGGATACGCAGTATTTT; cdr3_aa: CSVAQGDTQYF
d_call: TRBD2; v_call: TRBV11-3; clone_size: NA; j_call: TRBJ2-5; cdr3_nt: TGTGCCAGCAGCACGGGACTAGTGGAGACCCAGTACTTC; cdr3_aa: CASSTGLVETQYF
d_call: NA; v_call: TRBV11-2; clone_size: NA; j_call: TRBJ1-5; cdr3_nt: TGTGCCAGCAGCTTAGGACCAAATCAGCCCCAGCATTTT; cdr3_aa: CASSLGPNQPQHF
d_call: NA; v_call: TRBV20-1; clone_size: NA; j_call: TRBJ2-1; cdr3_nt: TGCAGTGCTAGAGACCCGACAACGGGAGTATCTGAGCAGTTCTTC; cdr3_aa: CSARDPTTGVSEQFF